This TCR beta chain was documented in a study of lymphopenia after photon versus proton radiotherapy. The study's findings and limits: Proton therapy kept repertoires fairly stable, unlike photons, which gained effector/memory cells. Post-nadir TCR diversity decline inversely tracked overall survival among those who died. Better survival with proton therapy was suggested as possible, not demonstrated. After the lymphocyte nadir, photon-treated repertoires showed oligoclonal expansion, especially of CD8+ Temra cells.

V lost 5 bases and J lost 4, with 10 bases in between. The CDR3 is made up of 12 amino acids. Germline CDR1 is SQVTM and CDR2 is ANQGSEA. To note about this clone: Its specificity is unknown.

Sequenced by immunoSEQ multiplex PCR; TCRdb stores in-frame clones only, minus some. In the table there are 150,000 to 200,000 clones, approximately 91% of which are singletons. The rearrangement uses TRBV29-1 and TRBJ2-3; D uncertain. The receptor was isolated from a man aged 45-60 years with gastric cancer. This sample comprised peripheral blood, obtained from a patient treated with photon-based radiotherapy. This CDR3 reads CSVSPRPDTQYF. In DNA, the CDR3 is TGCAGCGTTAGCCCTAGACCAGATACGCAGTATTTT.